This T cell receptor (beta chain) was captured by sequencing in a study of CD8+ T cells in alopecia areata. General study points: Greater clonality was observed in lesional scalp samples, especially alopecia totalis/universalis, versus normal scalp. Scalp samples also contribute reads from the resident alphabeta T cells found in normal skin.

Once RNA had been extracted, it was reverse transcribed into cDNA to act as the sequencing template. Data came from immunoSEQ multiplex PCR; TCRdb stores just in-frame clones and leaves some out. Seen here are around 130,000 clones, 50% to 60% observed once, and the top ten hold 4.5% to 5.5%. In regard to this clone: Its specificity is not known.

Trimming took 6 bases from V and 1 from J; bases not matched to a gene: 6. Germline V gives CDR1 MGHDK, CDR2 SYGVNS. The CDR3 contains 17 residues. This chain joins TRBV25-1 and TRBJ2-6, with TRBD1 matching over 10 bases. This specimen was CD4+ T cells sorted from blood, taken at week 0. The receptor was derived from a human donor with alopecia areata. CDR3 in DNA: TGTGCCAGCAGGAAGGACAGGGGGGCGTCTGGGGCCAACGTCCTGACTTTC. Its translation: CASRKDRGASGANVLTF.